These 30 T cell receptor beta chains were sequenced from one sample in a study of PD-L1 blockade in urothelial cancer. The repertoire was sequenced with immunoSEQ multiplex PCR; TCRdb's copy has only in-frame clones and lacks some. The table shows some 67,000 clones, with approximately 88% occurring only once. The sequencing used PBMCs, collected around atezolizumab (anti-PD-L1) treatment. These receptors were obtained from a man between 60 and 75 years old with urothelial cancer.

The chain is built from TRBV21-1 and TRBJ2-3; the D call in the table, TRBD2, was not verified against the DNA. TRBV21-1 is a pseudogene locus. The CDR3 is 16 residues long. The CDR3 DNA is TGTGCCAGCAGCAGCAAGCGGGAGGGCGCTACAGATACGCAGTATTTT. Translation gives CASSSKREGATDTQYF.

The genes are TRBV2 and TRBJ2-3; 9 positions agree with TRBD2. Germline-derived CDR1 and CDR2 are SNHLY and FYNNEI. The CDR3 sequence is 16 residues long. The trim removed 2 bases at V and 1 base at J, leaving 4 bases unmatched. In DNA, the CDR3 is TGTGCCAGCAGTGAAACCGTAGCGGGGGGCACAGATACGCAGTATTTT. Protein sequence: CASSETVAGGTDTQYF.

The J gene is TRBJ2-5, the V gene TRBV7-2; D may be TRBD2 (5 bases). Trimming pared 5 bases from V and 2 bases from J, leaving 9 bases between. The CDR3 runs to 13 residues. Germline values: CDR1 SGHTA, CDR2 FQGNSA. CDR3 in DNA: TGTGCCAGCAGCCGGGATAGTCAAGAGACCCAGTACTTC. Translating gives CASSRDSQETQYF.

The chain combines TRBV28 with TRBJ2-4; TRBD1 matches at 8 bases. Germline values: CDR1 MDHEN, CDR2 SYDVKM. This CDR3 comprises 17 residues. V dropped 5 bases and J dropped 2; count of bases not matched to a gene: 11. The CDR3 coding sequence is TGTGCCAGCAGTGACCGGGCAGGGGGCCGAACCAAAAACATTCAGTACTTC. Encoded protein: CASSDRAGGRTKNIQYF.

This clone has a handful of counts. V and J are TRBV10-2 and TRBJ2-3, with 9 nucleotides matching TRBD2. The germline V gene encodes CDR1 WSHSY and CDR2 SAAADI. The CDR3 is 16 residues long. V was pared by 10 bases and J by 4 bases, with 15 bases of the junction left unmatched. The CDR3 is CATSPQAGGLSDTQYF. The CDR3 nucleotides read TGCGCCACCTCCCCTCAGGCGGGGGGGCTCTCAGATACGCAGTATTTT.

The chain uses TRBV29-1 and TRBJ2-3, with D hard to call. The CDR3 covers 16 residues. With 6 bases removed from V and 1 base from J, the gap between germline ends came to 20 bases. CDR1 and CDR2 (germline): SQVTM, ANQGSEA. The CDR3 is CSVDNPLFPGTDTQYF. For the CDR3, the DNA is TGCAGCGTCGATAATCCACTGTTTCCGGGCACAGATACGCAGTATTTT.

V gene TRBV5-6 combines with J gene TRBJ2-2; 8 nucleotides align to TRBD2. Germline-derived CDR1 and CDR2 are SGHDT and YYEEEE. The CDR3 totals 18 residues. The V and J ends lost 2 bases and 0 bases, in that order; junction bases with no gene match: 9. CDR3: CASSFLPISGTNTGELFF. In DNA form, the CDR3 reads TGTGCCAGCAGCTTTCTCCCCATTAGCGGGACGAACACCGGGGAGCTGTTTTTT.

V gene TRBV19 combines with J gene TRBJ2-7; D not resolved. Germline CDR1 and CDR2: LNHDA and SQIVND (reference sequence). Deletions cut 4 bases from V and 6 bases from J, with 13 bases between. There are 13 residues in the CDR3. The DNA of the CDR3 is TGTGCCAGTAGTACCAGGCATGTGGGCGAGCAGTACTTC. Protein: CASSTRHVGEQYF.

The J gene is TRBJ2-6, the V gene TRBV6-1; the match to TRBD2 covers 7 bases. The trim removed 7 bases at V and 8 bases at J, leaving 8 bases unmatched. Germline CDR1 is MNHNS and CDR2 is SASEGT. CDR3 size: 14 residues. The CDR3 DNA follows: TGTGCCAGCATGTTTGGGGGGGAGACCAACGTCCTGACTTTC. This encodes CASMFGGETNVLTF.

This sequence joins TRBV7-2 and TRBJ1-2; no reliable D call. Per the germline V gene, CDR1 is SGHTA and CDR2 is FQGNSA. The V end was cut by 5 bases, the J end by 0 bases, with 7 bases between. CDR3 length equals 13 residues. The CDR3 reads CASSGLTNYGYTF. CDR3 in DNA: TGTGCCAGCAGCGGACTTACTAACTATGGCTACACCTTC.

J is TRBJ2-7 and V is TRBV2; the match to TRBD1 covers 9 bases. Trimming at V came to 4 bases and at J to 1 base, leaving 2 bases not matched to a gene. The CDR3 runs 14 residues. Germline V lookup: CDR1 SNHLY, CDR2 FYNNEI. The CDR3 loop is CASSVQGASYEQYF. In DNA, the CDR3 is TGTGCCAGCAGTGTACAGGGGGCTTCCTACGAGCAGTACTTC.

The rearrangement links TRBV2 to TRBJ1-2; 7 positions agree with TRBD1. Germline values: CDR1 SNHLY, CDR2 FYNNEI. Trimming removed 8 bases from V and 5 bases from J; junction bases left unmatched: 8. This CDR3 spans 13 amino acids. The CDR3 sequence: CASGTTGDYGYTF. The CDR3 DNA sequence: TGTGCCAGCGGGACAACAGGGGATTATGGCTACACCTTC.

V and J are TRBV18 and TRBJ2-5, with a tentative D call TRBD1 (6 bases). The CDR3 is made up of 17 amino acids. The V and J ends lost 0 bases and 0 bases respectively, with 14 bases between them. The germline CDR1 and CDR2 sequences are KGHSH and LQKENI. The CDR3 spells CASSPPNQGQHQETQYF. Written as DNA, the CDR3 is TGTGCCAGCTCACCACCAAATCAAGGACAGCACCAAGAGACCCAGTACTTC.

CDR3 protein: CASSQIGTSGVGTDTQYF. The CDR3 nucleotides read TGTGCCAGCAGCCAGATCGGGACTAGCGGGGTGGGCACAGATACGCAGTATTTT. The chain joins TRBV4-2 to TRBJ2-3, with 13 bases that match TRBD2. The CDR3 covers 18 residues. Germline assignment: CDR1 LGHNA and CDR2 YNFKEQ. Trimming took 3 bases from V and 1 from J; bases not matched to a gene: 7.

V is TRBV10-3 and J is TRBJ2-5; TRBD2 matches at 9 bases. CDR1 and CDR2 from the germline V gene are ENHRY and SYGVKD. V gave up 8 bases and J gave up 1 base; unmatched junction bases: 5. The CDR3 runs to 14 residues. The CDR3 DNA reads TGTGCCATCCCAAGGCGGGGGGGCCAAGAGACCCAGTACTTC. Translating gives CAIPRRGGQETQYF.

The J gene is TRBJ1-1, the V gene TRBV5-7; 10 bases are shared with TRBD1. TRBV5-7 is filed as an ORF, its function uncertain. The CDR3 totals 19 residues. The junction had 14 bases not matched to a gene; V was cut back by 1 base and J by 2 bases. The DNA of the CDR3 is TGTGCCAGCAGCTTGCCTAAAAAGGGGAGGACAGGGGGTAACACTGAAGCTTTCTTT. Its protein is CASSLPKKGRTGGNTEAFF.

This chain joins TRBV5-6 and TRBJ1-6; 8 bases align to TRBD1. CDR3 length: 14 residues. V gave up 3 bases and J gave up 9 bases; unmatched junction bases: 5. CDR1 and CDR2 from the germline V gene are SGHDT and YYEEEE. The CDR3 loop reads CASSWGTGPSPLHF. Written as DNA, the CDR3 is TGTGCCAGCAGCTGGGGGACAGGCCCTTCACCCCTCCACTTT.

This clone occurred once. V gene TRBV27 combines with J gene TRBJ1-5; 12 positions match TRBD1. The length of the CDR3 is 18 residues. The V segment lost 0 bases and the J segment 4 bases; nucleotides outside the gene matches: 7. Germline V lookup: CDR1 MNHEY, CDR2 SMNVEV (reference sequence). CDR3 sequence (DNA): TGTGCCAGCAGTTTATCGGTAAGGGGACAGGGGGCGAATCAGCCCCAGCATTTT. Its translation: CASSLSVRGQGANQPQHF.

V and J are TRBV9 and TRBJ2-2; 8 bases agree with TRBD1. This CDR3 contains 16 residues. The germline CDR1 and CDR2 sequences are SGDLS and YYNGEE. V dropped 2 bases and J dropped 5; count of bases not matched to a gene: 8. The DNA for the CDR3 is TGTGCCAGCAGCGTTGTTTCGACAGGGGAGACCGGGGAGCTGTTTTTT. It codes for CASSVVSTGETGELFF.

J is TRBJ2-7 and V is TRBV9; D might be TRBD2 (5 bases). V gave up 4 bases and J gave up 6 bases, with 14 bases separating them. The CDR3 covers 13 residues. Per germline, CDR1 SGDLS and CDR2 YYNGEE. This CDR3 is CASSLARGSEQYF. The CDR3 DNA is TGTGCCAGCAGCCTCGCCCGGGGTTCCGAGCAGTACTTC.

This sequence joins TRBV15 and TRBJ1-2; a possible D gene is TRBD1 (5 bases). The CDR3 sequence is 17 residues long. V was trimmed by 5 bases and J by 6 bases, leaving 25 bases between them. CDR1 LNHNV and CDR2 YYDKDF come from the germline V gene (reference sequence). CDR3 DNA: TGTGCCACCAGCCGGGAAGAGTCGGGGGGGTCAGAGAATGGCTACACCTTC. Its translation: CATSREESGGSENGYTF.

The CDR3 spells CASSKGQGGTGELFF. Written as DNA, the CDR3 is TGTGCCAGCAGCAAAGGGCAGGGGGGCACCGGGGAGCTGTTTTTT. The chain couples TRBV21-1 to TRBJ2-2; the DNA was not used to check the table's D call, TRBD1. TRBV21-1 represents a pseudogene. CDR3 size: 15 residues.

The chain couples TRBV19 to TRBJ2-3; a possible D gene is TRBD2 (6 bases). With 0 bases removed from V and 7 bases from J, the gap between germline ends came to 11 bases. The germline V gene encodes CDR1 LNHDA and CDR2 SQIVND (reference sequence). This CDR3 contains 14 residues. The chain's CDR3 is CASSIDGGSNTQYF. CDR3 nucleotides: TGTGCCAGTAGTATAGACGGAGGGAGCAATACGCAGTATTTT. The full variable domain, in which reference TRBV19 and TRBJ2-3 provide the parts outside the CDR3, is DGGITQSPKYLFRKEGQNVTLSCEQNLNHDAMYWYRQDPGQGLRLIYYSQIVNDFQKGDIAEGYSVSREKKESFPLTVTSAQKNPTAFYLCASSIDGGSNTQYFGPGTRLTVL.

This clone was observed a few times. V and J are TRBV6-5 and TRBJ2-1; 9 nucleotides align to TRBD2. Germline lookup yields CDR1 MNHEY and CDR2 SVGAGI. This CDR3 has 15 amino acids. The junction had 2 bases not matched to a gene; V was cut back by 0 bases and J by 5 bases. CDR3 sequence: CASSYSLAGNNEQFF. CDR3 nucleotides: TGTGCCAGCAGTTACTCGCTAGCGGGAAACAATGAGCAGTTCTTC.

The chain combines TRBV9 with TRBJ2-3; D is undetermined. The CDR3 has 15 amino acids. In germline, CDR1 is SGDLS, CDR2 YYNGEE. Deletions cut 0 bases from V and 2 bases from J, with 10 bases between. The CDR3 loop is CASSVGAVSTDTQYF. CDR3 coding DNA: TGTGCCAGCAGCGTAGGGGCAGTTTCCACAGATACGCAGTATTTT.

This chain joins TRBV25-1 and TRBJ2-2, with 12 nucleotides matching TRBD2. Germline V CDR1 and CDR2: MGHDK, SYGVNS. With 1 base clipped from V and 6 bases from J, the junction kept 6 bases outside the gene matches. The CDR3 spans 17 residues. This CDR3 is CASSEWRLAGGAGELFF. CDR3 DNA: TGTGCCAGCAGTGAATGGCGGCTAGCGGGAGGGGCCGGGGAGCTGTTTTTT.

The table lists this clone with a few counts. The CDR3 DNA reads TGTGCCAGCCTCCCGGGAGGGTTCACTGAAGCTTTCTTT. Translated, it gives CASLPGGFTEAFF. V and J are TRBV18 and TRBJ1-1, with D unclear. The germline V and J ends were trimmed by 8 bases and 4 bases, with 14 bases remaining between them. The CDR3 sequence is 13 residues long. Germline assignment: CDR1 KGHSH and CDR2 LQKENI.

The chain carries TRBV7-2 and TRBJ1-2, with a possible D match to TRBD1 (5 bases). The CDR3 extends over 14 amino acids. Trimming cost V 7 bases and J 2 bases, with 14 bases left between them. Germline-derived CDR1 and CDR2 are SGHTA and FQGNSA. The CDR3 DNA reads as TGTGCCAGCACCGGTGGGGGGGGGAACTATGGCTACACCTTC. Translated, it gives CASTGGGGNYGYTF.

This sequence joins TRBV18 and TRBJ1-5; 7 bases align to TRBD1. V trimming: 3 bases; J trimming: 4 bases; junction bases outside the gene matches: 6. This CDR3 has 15 residues. Germline values: CDR1 KGHSH, CDR2 LQKENI. The CDR3 DNA sequence: TGTGCCAGCTCACCCGACGGACAGGTTAATCAGCCCCAGCATTTT. Amino acid sequence: CASSPDGQVNQPQHF.

V usage is TRBV29-1 and J usage is TRBJ1-2; D is undetermined. This CDR3 has 13 residues. Trimming stripped 3 bases from V and 7 bases from J, with 15 bases between. Germline V gives CDR1 SQVTM, CDR2 ANQGSEA. The CDR3 DNA is TGCAGCGTTGAGGTTGGAGGGTCGAGTGGCTACACCTTC. Amino acid sequence: CSVEVGGSSGYTF.